The next 17 T cell receptor beta chains were all read from a single sample in a study of cytomegalovirus exposure and HLA in healthy donors. Researchers ran the PCR with 60 Vbeta and 13 Jbeta primers. Repertoires were generated with immunoSEQ multiplex PCR, while TCRdb's copy carries only in-frame clones and drops some. The sample contains some 130,000 clones, roughly 78% of which appear only once. The specimen was PBMCs. All receptors derive from a man aged 25-45 years in good health.

The genes are TRBV6-5 and TRBJ2-1; D not certain. Germline V CDR1 and CDR2: MNHEY, SVGAGI. V was clipped by 6 bases and J by 1 base, with 10 bases between them. The CDR3 has 14 residues. In nucleotides, the CDR3 is TGTGCCAGCAGCTACATAGAATCCTACAATGAGCAGTTCTTC. Protein: CASSYIESYNEQFF.

This rearrangement joins TRBV7-2 to TRBJ2-3, with 11 bases that match TRBD2. The germline gives CDR1 SGHTA, CDR2 FQGNSA. This CDR3 contains 17 residues. After removal of 3 bases from V and 4 bases from J, the junction contained 9 bases not matched to a gene. The CDR3: CASSLNIAGGAPDTQYF. The CDR3 DNA follows: TGTGCCAGCAGCTTGAATATAGCGGGAGGGGCCCCAGATACGCAGTATTTT.

This clone was counted once. The CDR3 reads CASSYLAGRGSHEQFF. CDR3 nucleotide sequence: TGTGCCAGCAGCTATCTAGCGGGACGTGGAAGCCATGAGCAGTTCTTC. This chain links TRBV7-8 with TRBJ2-1; 9 bases agree with TRBD2. Germline V gene lookup returns CDR1 SGHVS and CDR2 FQNEAQ. V was pared by 4 bases and J by 8 bases, with 12 bases of the junction left unmatched. The CDR3 covers 16 residues.

This chain links TRBV9 with TRBJ1-1; the D gene is possibly TRBD1 (6 bases). This CDR3 region has 14 residues. V lost 3 bases to trimming and J lost 4 bases, with 13 bases between them. Germline CDR1 reads SGDLS; CDR2 reads YYNGEE. CDR3 region: CASSARGGATEAFF. The CDR3 DNA reads TGTGCCAGCAGCGCCCGTGGGGGGGCCACTGAAGCTTTCTTT.

This clone was seen just once. The chain is built from TRBV30 and TRBJ2-3; a weak D match, TRBD1 (5 bases). V lost 0 bases to trimming and J lost 5 bases, with 6 bases between them. The germline CDR1 and CDR2 sequences are GTSNPN and SVGIG (reference sequence). The CDR3 spans 12 residues. The CDR3 DNA reads as TGTGCCTGGAGTGTGGGGCAAGATACGCAGTATTTT. Protein sequence: CAWSVGQDTQYF.

The chain uses TRBV27 and TRBJ2-7; 9 bases fit TRBD2. Per the germline V gene, CDR1 is MNHEY and CDR2 is SMNVEV (reference sequence). The CDR3 contains 14 residues. With 2 bases clipped from V and 1 base from J, the junction kept 0 bases outside the gene matches. CDR3 residues: CASSLLAGSYEQYF. The DNA of the CDR3 is TGTGCCAGCAGTTTACTAGCGGGGTCCTACGAGCAGTACTTC.

V usage is TRBV5-1 and J usage is TRBJ2-1; 10 bases fit TRBD2. From germline, CDR1 is SGHRS and CDR2 YFSETQ. The CDR3 extends over 16 amino acids. The V gene end was trimmed by 2 bases and the J gene end by 7 bases; junction bases not matched to a gene: 9. CDR3 residues: CASSFVPGTSVNEQFF. The CDR3 region has the DNA TGCGCCAGCAGCTTCGTCCCCGGGACTAGCGTTAATGAGCAGTTCTTC.

The chain has TRBV7-8 and TRBJ2-1, with TRBD2 matching 10 bases. Per the germline V gene, CDR1 is SGHVS and CDR2 is FQNEAQ. V lost 5 bases to trimming and J lost 8 bases; unmatched junction nucleotides: 9. The CDR3 has 15 residues. This CDR3 reads CASSISGRAGDEQFF. CDR3 DNA: TGTGCCAGCAGCATAAGCGGGAGGGCGGGAGATGAGCAGTTCTTC.

A few counts support this clone. J is TRBJ1-1 and V is TRBV6-6; the D is unclear. Germline-derived CDR1 and CDR2 are MNHNY and SVGAGI (reference sequence). CDR3 length: 14 amino acids. V lost 2 bases and J lost 4, with 11 bases in between. DNA for the CDR3: TGTGCCAGCAGTTACAACGAGGGATCCACTGAAGCTTTCTTT. Protein sequence: CASSYNEGSTEAFF.

The V and J genes are TRBV11-3 and TRBJ2-1, with TRBD2 matching 10 bases. Germline V gene sequence: CDR1 SGHNT, CDR2 YENEEA. The CDR3 loop spans 18 amino acids. After removal of 3 bases from V and 4 bases from J, the junction contained 12 bases not matched to a gene. The CDR3 region has the DNA TGTGCCAGCAGCTTCCTTGAGGGTAGCGGGAGGAAATACAATGAGCAGTTCTTC. Encoded protein: CASSFLEGSGRKYNEQFF.

The chain carries TRBV5-4 and TRBJ2-5; 7 nucleotides agree with TRBD2. This CDR3 is 16 amino acids long. Germline-derived CDR1 and CDR2 are SGHNT and YYREEE (reference sequence). After removal of 4 bases from V and 5 bases from J, the junction contained 14 bases not matched to a gene. The CDR3 here is CASSPTWGGSWETQYF. The CDR3 DNA reads TGTGCCAGCAGCCCTACCTGGGGGGGAAGCTGGGAGACCCAGTACTTC.

This chain links TRBV30 with TRBJ2-7; 10 bases fit TRBD1. The CDR3 extends over 13 amino acids. From germline, CDR1 is GTSNPN and CDR2 SVGIG (reference sequence). After removal of 3 bases from V and 6 bases from J, the junction contained 5 bases not matched to a gene. CDR3 residues: CAWSGTGAGEQYF. The CDR3 DNA reads TGTGCCTGGAGCGGGACAGGGGCCGGCGAGCAGTACTTC. Complete variable domain (other parts from reference TRBV30 and TRBJ2-7): SQTIHQWPATLVQPVGSPLSLECTVEGTSNPNLYWYRQAAGRGLQLLFYSVGIGQISSEVPQNLSASRPQDRQFILSSKKLLLSDSGFYLCAWSGTGAGEQYFGPGTRLTVT.

The V call is TRBV18, the J call TRBJ2-3, with no clear D. Per germline, CDR1 KGHSH and CDR2 LQKENI. Between the trimmed V and J ends, which lost 1 base and 2 bases, there was a span of 16 bases. The CDR3 is made up of 17 amino acids. The CDR3 bases are TGTGCCAGCTCACCACGGGTTCGGAGCCTAAACACAGATACGCAGTATTTT. Amino acids: CASSPRVRSLNTDTQYF.

This clone appeared a few times. The rearrangement joins TRBV7-3 to TRBJ1-2, with D possibly TRBD1 on 5 matching bases. The germline V gene encodes CDR1 SGHTA and CDR2 FQGTGA. The CDR3 length is 13 residues. V was shortened by 5 bases and J by 7 bases, with 14 bases between the two germline ends. Written as DNA, the CDR3 is TGTGCCAGCAGCCCCACGCAGGGAGGTGGCTACACCTTC. It codes for CASSPTQGGGYTF.

This clone was seen only a few times. The rearrangement links TRBV9 to TRBJ2-5; D gene ambiguous. This CDR3 region has 17 residues. V lost 2 bases to trimming and J lost 5 bases, with 22 bases between them. Germline lookup yields CDR1 SGDLS and CDR2 YYNGEE. The CDR3 DNA reads as TGTGCCAGCAGCGTGAGACCTGCGGCGCGTACGACGGAGACCCAGTACTTC. Translated: CASSVRPAARTTETQYF.

The rearrangement joins TRBV9 to TRBJ1-2; TRBD1 aligns across 7 bases. The CDR3 covers 14 residues. The trim removed 0 bases at V and 4 bases at J, leaving 3 bases unmatched. Germline CDR1 is SGDLS and CDR2 is YYNGEE. The CDR3 region has the DNA TGTGCCAGCAGCGTAGGGGACAGAAGCTATGGCTACACCTTC. Translation gives CASSVGDRSYGYTF.

J is TRBJ2-3 and V is TRBV5-1, with 10 bases lining up with TRBD2. From germline, CDR1 is SGHRS and CDR2 YFSETQ. The V gene end was trimmed by 8 bases and the J gene end by 5 bases; junction bases not matched to a gene: 8. The CDR3 totals 14 residues. This CDR3 reads CASGTGTSVDTQYF. The CDR3 coding sequence is TGCGCCAGTGGGACCGGGACTAGCGTAGATACGCAGTATTTT.